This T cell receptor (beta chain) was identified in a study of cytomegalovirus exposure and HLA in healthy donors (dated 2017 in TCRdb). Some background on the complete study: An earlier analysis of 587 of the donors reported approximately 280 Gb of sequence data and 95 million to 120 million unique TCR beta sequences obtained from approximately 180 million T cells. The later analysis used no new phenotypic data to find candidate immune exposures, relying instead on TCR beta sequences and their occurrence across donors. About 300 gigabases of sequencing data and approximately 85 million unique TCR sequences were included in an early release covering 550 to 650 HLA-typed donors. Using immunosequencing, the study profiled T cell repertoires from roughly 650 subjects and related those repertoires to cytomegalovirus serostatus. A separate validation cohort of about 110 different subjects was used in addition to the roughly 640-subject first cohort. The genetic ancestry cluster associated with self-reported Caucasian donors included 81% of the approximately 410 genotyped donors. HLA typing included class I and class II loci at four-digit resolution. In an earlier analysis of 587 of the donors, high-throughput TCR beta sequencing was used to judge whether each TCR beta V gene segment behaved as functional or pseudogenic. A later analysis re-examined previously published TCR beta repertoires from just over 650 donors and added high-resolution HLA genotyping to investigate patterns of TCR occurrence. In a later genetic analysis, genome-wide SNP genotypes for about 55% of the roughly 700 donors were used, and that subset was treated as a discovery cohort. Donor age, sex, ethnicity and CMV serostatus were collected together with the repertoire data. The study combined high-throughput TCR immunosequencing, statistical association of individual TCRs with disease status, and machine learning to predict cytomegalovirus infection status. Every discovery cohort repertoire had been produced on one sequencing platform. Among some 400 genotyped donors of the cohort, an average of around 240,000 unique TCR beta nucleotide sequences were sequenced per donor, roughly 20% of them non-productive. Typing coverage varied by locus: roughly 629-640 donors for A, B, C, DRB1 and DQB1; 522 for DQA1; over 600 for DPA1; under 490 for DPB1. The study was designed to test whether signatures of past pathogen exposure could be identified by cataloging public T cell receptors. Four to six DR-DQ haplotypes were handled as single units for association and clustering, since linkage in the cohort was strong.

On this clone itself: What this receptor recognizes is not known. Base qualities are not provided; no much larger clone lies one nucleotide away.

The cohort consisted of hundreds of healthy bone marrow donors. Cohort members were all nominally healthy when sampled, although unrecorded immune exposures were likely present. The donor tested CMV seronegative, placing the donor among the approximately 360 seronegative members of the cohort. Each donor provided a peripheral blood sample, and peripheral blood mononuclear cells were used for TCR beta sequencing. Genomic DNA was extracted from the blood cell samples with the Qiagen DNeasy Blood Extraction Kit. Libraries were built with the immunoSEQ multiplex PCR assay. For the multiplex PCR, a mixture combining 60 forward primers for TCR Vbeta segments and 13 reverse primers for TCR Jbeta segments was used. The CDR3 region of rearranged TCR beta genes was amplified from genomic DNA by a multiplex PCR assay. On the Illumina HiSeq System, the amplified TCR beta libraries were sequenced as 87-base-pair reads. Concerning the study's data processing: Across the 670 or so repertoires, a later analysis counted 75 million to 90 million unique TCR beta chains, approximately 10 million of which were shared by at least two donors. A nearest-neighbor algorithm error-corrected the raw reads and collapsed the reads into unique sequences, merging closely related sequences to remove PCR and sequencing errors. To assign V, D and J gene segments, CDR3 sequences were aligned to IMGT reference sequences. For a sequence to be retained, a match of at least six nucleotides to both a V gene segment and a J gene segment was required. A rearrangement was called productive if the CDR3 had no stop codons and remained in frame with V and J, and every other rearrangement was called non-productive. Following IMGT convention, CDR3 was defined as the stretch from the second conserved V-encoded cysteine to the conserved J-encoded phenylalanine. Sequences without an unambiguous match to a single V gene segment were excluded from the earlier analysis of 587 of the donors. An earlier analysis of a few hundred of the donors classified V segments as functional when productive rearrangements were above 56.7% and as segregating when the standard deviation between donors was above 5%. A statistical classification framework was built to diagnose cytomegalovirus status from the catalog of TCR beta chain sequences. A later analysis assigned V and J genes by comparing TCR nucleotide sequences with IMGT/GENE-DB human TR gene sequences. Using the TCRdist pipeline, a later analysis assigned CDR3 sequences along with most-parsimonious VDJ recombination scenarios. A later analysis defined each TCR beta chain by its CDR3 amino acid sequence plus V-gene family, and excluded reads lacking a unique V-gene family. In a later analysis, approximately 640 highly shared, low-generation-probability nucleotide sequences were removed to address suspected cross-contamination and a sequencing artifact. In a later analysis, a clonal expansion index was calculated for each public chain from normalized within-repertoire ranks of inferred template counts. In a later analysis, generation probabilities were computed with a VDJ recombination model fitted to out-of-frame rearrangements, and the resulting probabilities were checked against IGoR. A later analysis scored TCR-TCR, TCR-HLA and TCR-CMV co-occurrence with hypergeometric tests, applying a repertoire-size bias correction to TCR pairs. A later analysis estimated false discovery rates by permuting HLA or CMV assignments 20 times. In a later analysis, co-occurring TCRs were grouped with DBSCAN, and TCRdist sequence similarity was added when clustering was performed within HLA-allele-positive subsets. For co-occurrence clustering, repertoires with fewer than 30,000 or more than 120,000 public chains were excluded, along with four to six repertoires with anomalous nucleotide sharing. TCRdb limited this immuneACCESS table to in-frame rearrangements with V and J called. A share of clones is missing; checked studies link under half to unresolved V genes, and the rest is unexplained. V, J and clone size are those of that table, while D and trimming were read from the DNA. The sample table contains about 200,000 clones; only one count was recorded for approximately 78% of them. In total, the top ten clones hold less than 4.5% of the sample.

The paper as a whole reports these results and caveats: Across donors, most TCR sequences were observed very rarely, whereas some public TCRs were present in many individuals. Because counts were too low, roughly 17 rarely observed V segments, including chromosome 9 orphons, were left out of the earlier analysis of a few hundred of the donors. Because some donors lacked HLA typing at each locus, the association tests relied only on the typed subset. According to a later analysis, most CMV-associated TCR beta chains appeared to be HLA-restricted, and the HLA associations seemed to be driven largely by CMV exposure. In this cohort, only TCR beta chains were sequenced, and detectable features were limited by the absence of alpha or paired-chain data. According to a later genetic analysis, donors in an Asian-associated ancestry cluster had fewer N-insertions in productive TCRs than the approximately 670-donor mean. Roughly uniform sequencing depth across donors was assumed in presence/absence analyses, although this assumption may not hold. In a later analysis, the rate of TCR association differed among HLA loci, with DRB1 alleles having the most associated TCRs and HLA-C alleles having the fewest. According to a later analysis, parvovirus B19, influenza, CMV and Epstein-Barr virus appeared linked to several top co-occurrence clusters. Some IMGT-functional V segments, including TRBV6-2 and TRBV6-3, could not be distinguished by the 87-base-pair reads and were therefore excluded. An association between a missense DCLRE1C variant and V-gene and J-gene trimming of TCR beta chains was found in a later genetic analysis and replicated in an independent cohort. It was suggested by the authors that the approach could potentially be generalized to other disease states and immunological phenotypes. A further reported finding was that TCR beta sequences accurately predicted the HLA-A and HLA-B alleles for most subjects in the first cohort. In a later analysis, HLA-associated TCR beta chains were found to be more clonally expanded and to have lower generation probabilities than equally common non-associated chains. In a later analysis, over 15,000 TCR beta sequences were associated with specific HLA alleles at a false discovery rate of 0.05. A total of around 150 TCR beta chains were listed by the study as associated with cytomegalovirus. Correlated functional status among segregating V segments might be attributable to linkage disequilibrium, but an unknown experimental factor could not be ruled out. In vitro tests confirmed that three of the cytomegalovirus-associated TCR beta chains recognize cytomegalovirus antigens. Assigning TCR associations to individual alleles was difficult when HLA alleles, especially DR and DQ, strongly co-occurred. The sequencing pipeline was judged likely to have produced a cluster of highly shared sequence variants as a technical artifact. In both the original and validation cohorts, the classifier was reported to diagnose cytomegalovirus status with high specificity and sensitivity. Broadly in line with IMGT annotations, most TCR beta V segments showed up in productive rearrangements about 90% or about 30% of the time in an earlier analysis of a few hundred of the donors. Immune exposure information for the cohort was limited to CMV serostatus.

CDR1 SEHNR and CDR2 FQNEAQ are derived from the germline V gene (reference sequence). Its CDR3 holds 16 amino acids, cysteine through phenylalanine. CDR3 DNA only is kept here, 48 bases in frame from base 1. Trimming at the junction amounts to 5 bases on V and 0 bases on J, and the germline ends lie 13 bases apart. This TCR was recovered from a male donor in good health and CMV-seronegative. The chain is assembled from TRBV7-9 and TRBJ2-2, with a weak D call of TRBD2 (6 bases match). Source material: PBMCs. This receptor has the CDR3 CASSRGAGANTGELFF. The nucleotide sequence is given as TGTGCCAGCAGCCGCGGGGCGGGCGCGAACACCGGGGAGCTGTTTTTT.